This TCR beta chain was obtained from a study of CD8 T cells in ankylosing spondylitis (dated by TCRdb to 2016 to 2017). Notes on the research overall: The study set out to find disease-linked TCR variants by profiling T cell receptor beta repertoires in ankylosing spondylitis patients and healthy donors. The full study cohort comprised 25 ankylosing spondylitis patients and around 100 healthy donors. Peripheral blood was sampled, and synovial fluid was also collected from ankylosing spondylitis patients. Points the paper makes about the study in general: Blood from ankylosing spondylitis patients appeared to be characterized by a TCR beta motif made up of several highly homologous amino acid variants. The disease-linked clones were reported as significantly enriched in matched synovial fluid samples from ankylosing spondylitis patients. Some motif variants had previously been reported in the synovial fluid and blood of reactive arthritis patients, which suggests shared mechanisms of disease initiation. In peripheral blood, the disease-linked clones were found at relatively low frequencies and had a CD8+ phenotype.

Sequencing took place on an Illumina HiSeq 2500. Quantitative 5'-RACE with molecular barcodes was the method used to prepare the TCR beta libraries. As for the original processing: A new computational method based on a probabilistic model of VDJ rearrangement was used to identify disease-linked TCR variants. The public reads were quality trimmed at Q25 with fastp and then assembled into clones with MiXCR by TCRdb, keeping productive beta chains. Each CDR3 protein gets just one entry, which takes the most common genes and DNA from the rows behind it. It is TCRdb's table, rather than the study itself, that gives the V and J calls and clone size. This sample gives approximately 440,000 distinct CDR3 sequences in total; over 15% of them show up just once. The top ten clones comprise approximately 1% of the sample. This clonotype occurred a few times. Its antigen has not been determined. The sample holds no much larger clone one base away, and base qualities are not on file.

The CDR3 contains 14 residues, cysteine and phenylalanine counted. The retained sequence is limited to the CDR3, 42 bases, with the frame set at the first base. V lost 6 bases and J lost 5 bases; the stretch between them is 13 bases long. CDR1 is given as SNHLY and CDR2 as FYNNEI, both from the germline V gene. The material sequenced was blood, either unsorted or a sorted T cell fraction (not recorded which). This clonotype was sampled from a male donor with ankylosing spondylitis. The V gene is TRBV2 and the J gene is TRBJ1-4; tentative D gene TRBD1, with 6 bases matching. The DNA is TGTGCCAGCAGAGGCCGGACAGCAAATGAAAAACTGTTTTTT. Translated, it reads CASRGRTANEKLFF.